This T cell receptor (beta chain) stems from a study of PD-L1 blockade in urothelial cancer. Overall study: From 2014, patients received atezolizumab, given as 1,200 mg intravenously every 3 weeks. Once treatment had started, blood was analyzed at 3 weeks (second dose) and again at 6 weeks. Researchers found blood samples held a median of around 140,000 T cells. Overall study findings and caveats: Durable-benefit patients showed greater tumor-associated blood clone expansion at 3 weeks.

The CDR3 consists of 12 residues. The V and J ends lost 0 bases and 7 bases respectively, with 7 bases between them. Germline V lookup: CDR1 SGDLS, CDR2 YYNGEE. TCRdb's table, derived via immunoSEQ multiplex PCR, lists solely in-frame clones and lacks some. The sample records roughly 100,000 clones, roughly 90% being singletons. The time point was: pretreatment peripheral blood. This clone appeared once. The antigen is unknown. The same CDR3 arises from other DNA sequences in this sample as well. This sequence was found in an elderly woman with urothelial cancer. Sequencing used PBMCs, obtained around atezolizumab (anti-PD-L1) treatment. This chain links TRBV9 with TRBJ1-1; D is unclear. DNA of the CDR3: TGTGCCAGCAGCGTAGGGGGAGGTGAAGCTTTCTTT. As protein: CASSVGGGEAFF.